This T cell receptor (beta chain) was found in a study of shared clonotypes between healthy human individuals. Overall study results and limits: Generally, naive subsets (rather than memory subsets) showed larger estimated richness.

Deep-level running was used for the assay. Using immunoSEQ multiplex PCR, the repertoire was profiled, and TCRdb retains in-frame clones only, with some absent. The repertoire has about 2.2 million clones, approximately 92% of them found once; the top ten carry around 1.7%. Naive CD8 isolation took CD45RO-negative cells positively selected for CCR7 and excluded terminally differentiated effector memory CD45RA+ cells. The study drew its donors from healthy HIV-negative adults without recent acute infections or vaccinations. For this clone: What it binds is unknown.

The sequenced sample was naive CD8+ T cells from PBMCs. This clonotype was obtained from a man younger than 35 in good health. Some clones in this sample may be carry-over from other donors' samples.

The CDR3 region has the DNA TGTGCCAGCAGCCCATATGAGGGCAGGACGAGAATGACTGAAGCTTTCTTT. Its translation: CASSPYEGRTRMTEAFF. The V gene is TRBV7-9, the J gene TRBJ1-1; D call uncertain. Per the germline V gene, CDR1 is SEHNR and CDR2 is FQNEAQ (reference sequence). The V and J ends lost 5 bases and 5 bases respectively, with 24 bases between them. The CDR3 sequence is 17 residues long.